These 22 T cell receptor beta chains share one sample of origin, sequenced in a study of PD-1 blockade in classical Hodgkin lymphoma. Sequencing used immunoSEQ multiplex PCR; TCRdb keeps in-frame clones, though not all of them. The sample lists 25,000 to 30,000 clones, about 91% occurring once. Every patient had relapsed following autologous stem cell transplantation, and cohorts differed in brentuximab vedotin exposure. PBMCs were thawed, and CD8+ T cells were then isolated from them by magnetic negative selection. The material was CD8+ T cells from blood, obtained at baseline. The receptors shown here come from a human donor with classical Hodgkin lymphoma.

CDR3 DNA sequence: TGTGCCAGCAGCGTAGCGGCAGGGGATAGTGACGAGCAGTACTTC. Translated, it gives CASSVAAGDSDEQYF. V usage is TRBV9 and J usage is TRBJ2-7; D is perhaps TRBD1 (6 bases). This CDR3 has 15 residues. Germline CDR1 is SGDLS and CDR2 is YYNGEE. Trimming took off 0 bases at V and 5 bases at J, with 15 bases between the two ends.

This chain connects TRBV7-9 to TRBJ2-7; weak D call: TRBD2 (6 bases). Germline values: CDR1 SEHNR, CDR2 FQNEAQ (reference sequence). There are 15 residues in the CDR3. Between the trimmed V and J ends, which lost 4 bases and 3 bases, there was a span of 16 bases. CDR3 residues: CASSSGDSDYYEQYF. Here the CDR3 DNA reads TGTGCCAGCAGCTCGGGGGACTCTGACTACTACGAGCAGTACTTC.

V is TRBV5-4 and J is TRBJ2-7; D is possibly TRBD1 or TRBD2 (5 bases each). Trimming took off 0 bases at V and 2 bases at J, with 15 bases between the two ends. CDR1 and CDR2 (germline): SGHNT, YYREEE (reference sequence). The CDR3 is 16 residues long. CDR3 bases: TGTGCCAGCAGCTTGGTGGGTCAGGGAGTGGCCTACGAGCAGTACTTC. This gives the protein CASSLVGQGVAYEQYF.

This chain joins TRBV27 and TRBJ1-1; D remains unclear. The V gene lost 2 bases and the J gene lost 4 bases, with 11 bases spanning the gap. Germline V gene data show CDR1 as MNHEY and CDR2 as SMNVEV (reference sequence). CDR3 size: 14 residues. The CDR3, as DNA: TGTGCCAGCAGTTTAGGATCTCCAGGCACTGAAGCTTTCTTT. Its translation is CASSLGSPGTEAFF.

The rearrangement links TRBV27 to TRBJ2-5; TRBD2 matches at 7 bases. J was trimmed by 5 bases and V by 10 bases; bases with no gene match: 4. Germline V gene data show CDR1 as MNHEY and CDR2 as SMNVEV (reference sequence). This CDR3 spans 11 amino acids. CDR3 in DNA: TGTGCCACCACTAGCGTGGAGACCCAGTACTTC. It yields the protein CATTSVETQYF.

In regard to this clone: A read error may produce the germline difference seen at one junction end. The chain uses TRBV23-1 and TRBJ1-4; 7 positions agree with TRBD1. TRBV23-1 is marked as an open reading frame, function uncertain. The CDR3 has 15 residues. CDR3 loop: CASRQSGQRLRGLFF. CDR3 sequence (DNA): TGCGCCAGCAGGCAATCGGGACAGCGGTTGAGGGGACTGTTTTTT.

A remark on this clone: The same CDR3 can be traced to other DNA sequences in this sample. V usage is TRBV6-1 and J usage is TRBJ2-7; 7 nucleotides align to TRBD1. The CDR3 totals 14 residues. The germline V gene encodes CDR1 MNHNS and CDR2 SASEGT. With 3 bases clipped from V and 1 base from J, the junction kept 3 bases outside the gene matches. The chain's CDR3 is CASSERGLSYEQYF. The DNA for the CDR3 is TGTGCCAGCAGTGAGAGGGGGCTATCCTACGAGCAGTACTTC.

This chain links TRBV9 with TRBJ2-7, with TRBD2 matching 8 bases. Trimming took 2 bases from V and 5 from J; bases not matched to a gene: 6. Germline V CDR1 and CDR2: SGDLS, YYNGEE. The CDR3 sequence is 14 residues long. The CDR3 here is CASSVSGTYDEQYF. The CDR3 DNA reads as TGTGCCAGCAGCGTTAGCGGGACATACGACGAGCAGTACTTC.

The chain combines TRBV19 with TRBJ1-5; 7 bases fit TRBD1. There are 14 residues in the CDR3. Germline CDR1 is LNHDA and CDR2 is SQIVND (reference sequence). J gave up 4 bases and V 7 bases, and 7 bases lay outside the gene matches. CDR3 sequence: CASTAGQLNQPQHF. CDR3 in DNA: TGTGCCAGTACCGCGGGACAGCTAAATCAGCCCCAGCATTTT.

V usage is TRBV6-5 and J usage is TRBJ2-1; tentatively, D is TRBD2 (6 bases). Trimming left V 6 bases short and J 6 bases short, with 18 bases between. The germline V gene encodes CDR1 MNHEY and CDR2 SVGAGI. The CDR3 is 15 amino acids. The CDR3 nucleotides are TGTGCCAGCAGCATCCGGGACGGCGGGGCCAATGAGCAGTTCTTC. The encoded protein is CASSIRDGGANEQFF.

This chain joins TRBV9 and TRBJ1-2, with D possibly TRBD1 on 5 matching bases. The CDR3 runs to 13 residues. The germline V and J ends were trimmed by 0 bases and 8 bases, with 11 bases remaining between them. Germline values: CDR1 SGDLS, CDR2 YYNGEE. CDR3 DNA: TGTGCCAGCAGCGTAGAGGTGGGGCGGGGCTACACCTTC. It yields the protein CASSVEVGRGYTF.

The DNA of the CDR3 is TGTGCCAGCAGTTACTACGGGGCTGGCAATCAGCCCCAGCATTTT. This encodes CASSYYGAGNQPQHF. The rearrangement joins TRBV28 to TRBJ1-5, with D possibly TRBD1 on 5 matching bases. The germline V and J ends were trimmed by 4 bases and 2 bases, with 12 bases remaining between them. The CDR3 is 15 amino acids. The germline gives CDR1 MDHEN, CDR2 SYDVKM.

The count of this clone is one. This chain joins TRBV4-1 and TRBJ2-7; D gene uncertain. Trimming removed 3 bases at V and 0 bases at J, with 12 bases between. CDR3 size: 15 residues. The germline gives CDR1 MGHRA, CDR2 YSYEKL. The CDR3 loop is CASSQATSSSYEQYF. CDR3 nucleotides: TGCGCCAGCAGCCAGGCTACTTCTAGCTCCTACGAGCAGTACTTC.

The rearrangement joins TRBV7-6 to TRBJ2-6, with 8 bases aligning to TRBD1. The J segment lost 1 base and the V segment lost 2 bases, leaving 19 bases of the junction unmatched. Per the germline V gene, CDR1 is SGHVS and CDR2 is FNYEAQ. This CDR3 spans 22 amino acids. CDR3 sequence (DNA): TGTGCCAGCAGCTTACCCTTCGGGGCCCCGGGACAGGTGACTTCTGGGGCCAACGTCCTGACTTTC. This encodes CASSLPFGAPGQVTSGANVLTF. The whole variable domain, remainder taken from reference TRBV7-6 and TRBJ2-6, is GAGVSQSPRYKVTKRGQDVALRCDPISGHVSLYWYRQALGQGPEFLTYFNYEAQQDKSGLPNDRFSAERPEGSISTLTIQRTEQRDSAMYRCASSLPFGAPGQVTSGANVLTFGAGSRLTVL.

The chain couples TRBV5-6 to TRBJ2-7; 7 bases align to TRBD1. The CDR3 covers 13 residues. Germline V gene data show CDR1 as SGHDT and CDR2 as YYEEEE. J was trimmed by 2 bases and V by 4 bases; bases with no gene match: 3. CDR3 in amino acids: CASSSDRAYEQYF. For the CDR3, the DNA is TGTGCCAGCAGCAGCGACAGGGCCTACGAGCAGTACTTC. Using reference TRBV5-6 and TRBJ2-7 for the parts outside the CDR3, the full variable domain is DAGVTQSPTHLIKTRGQQVTLRCSPKSGHDTVSWYQQALGQGPQFIFQYYEEEERQRGNFPDRFSGHQFPNYSSELNVNALLLGDSALYLCASSSDRAYEQYFGPGTRLTVT.

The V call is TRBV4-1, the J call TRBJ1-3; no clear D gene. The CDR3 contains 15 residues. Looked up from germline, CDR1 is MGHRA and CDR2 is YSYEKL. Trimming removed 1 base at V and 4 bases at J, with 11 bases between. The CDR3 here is CASSQVARSGNTIYF. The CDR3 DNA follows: TGCGCCAGCAGCCAAGTCGCTAGGTCGGGAAACACCATATATTTT.

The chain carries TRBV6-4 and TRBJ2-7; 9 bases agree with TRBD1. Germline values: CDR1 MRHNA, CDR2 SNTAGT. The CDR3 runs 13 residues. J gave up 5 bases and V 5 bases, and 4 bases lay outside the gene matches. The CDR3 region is CASSPDRGDEQYF. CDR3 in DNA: TGTGCCAGCAGTCCGGACAGGGGAGACGAGCAGTACTTC.

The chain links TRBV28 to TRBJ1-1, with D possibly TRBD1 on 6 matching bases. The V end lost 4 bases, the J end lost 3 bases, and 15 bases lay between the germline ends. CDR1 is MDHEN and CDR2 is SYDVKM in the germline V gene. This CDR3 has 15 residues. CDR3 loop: CASSYGQQGDTEAFF. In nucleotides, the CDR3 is TGTGCCAGCAGTTACGGACAGCAAGGGGACACTGAAGCTTTCTTT.

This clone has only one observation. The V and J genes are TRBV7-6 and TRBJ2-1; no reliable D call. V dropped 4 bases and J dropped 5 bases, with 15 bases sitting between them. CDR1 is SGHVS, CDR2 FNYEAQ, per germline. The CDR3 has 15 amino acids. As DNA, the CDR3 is TGTGCCAGCAGCTCCCCATTTGCGGCCAACAATGAGCAGTTCTTC. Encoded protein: CASSSPFAANNEQFF.

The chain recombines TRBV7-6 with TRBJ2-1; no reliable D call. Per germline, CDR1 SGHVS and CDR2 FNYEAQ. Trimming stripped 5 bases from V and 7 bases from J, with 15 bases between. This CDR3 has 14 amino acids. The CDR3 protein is CASSPATNLNEQFF. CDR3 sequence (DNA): TGTGCCAGCAGCCCCGCAACTAATCTTAATGAGCAGTTCTTC.

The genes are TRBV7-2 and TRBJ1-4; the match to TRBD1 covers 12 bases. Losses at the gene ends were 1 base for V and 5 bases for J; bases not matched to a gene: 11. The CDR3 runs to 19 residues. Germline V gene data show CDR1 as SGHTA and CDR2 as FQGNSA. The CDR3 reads CASSLGTPGQGAWNEKLFF. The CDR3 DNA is TGTGCCAGCAGCTTAGGTACCCCGGGACAGGGGGCTTGGAATGAAAAACTGTTTTTT.

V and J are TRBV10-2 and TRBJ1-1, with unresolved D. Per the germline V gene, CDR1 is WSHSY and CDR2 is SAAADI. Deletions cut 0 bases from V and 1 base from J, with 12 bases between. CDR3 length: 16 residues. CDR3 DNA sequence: TGCGCCAGCAGTGAGTCCTTTTCTTTCAGGAACACTGAAGCTTTCTTT. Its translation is CASSESFSFRNTEAFF.